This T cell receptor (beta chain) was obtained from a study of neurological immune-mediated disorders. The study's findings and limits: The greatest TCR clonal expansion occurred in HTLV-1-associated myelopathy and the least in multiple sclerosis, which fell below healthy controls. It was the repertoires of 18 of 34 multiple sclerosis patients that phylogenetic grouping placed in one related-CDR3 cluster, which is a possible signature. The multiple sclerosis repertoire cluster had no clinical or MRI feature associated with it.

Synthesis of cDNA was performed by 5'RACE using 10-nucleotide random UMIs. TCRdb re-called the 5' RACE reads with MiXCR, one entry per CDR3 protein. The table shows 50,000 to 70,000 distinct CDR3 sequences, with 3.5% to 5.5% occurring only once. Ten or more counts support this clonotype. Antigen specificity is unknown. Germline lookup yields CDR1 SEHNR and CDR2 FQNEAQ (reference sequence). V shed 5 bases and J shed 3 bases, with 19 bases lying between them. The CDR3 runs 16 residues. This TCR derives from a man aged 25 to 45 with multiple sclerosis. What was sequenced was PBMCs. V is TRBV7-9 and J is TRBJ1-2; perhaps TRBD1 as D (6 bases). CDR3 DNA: TGTGCCAGCAGCCCCACAGGGTTAGTCCCCTACTATGGCTACACCTTC. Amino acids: CASSPTGLVPYYGYTF. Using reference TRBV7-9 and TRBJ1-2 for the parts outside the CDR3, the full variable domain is DTGVSQNPRHKITKRGQNVTFRCDPISEHNRLYWYRQTLGQGPEFLTYFQNEAQLEKSRLLSDRFSAERPKGSFSTLEIQRTEQGDSAMYLCASSPTGLVPYYGYTFGSGTRLTVV.